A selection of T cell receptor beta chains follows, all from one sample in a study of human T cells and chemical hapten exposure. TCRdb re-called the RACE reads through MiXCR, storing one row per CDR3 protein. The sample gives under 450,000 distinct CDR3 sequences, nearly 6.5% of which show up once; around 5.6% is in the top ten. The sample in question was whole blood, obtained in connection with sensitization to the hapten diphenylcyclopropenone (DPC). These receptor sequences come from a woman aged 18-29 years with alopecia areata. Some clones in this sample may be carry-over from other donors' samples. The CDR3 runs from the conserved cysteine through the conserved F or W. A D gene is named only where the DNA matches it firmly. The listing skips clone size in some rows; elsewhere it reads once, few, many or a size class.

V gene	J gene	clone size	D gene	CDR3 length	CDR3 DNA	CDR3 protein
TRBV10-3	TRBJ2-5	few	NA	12	TGTGCCATCAGTGAGAGGTCAGAGACCCAGTACTTC	CAISERSETQYF
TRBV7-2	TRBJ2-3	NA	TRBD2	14	TGTGCCAGCAGCCCGACGACGGGGGGAAGTACGCAGTATTTT	CASSPTTGGSTQYF
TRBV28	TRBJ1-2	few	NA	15	TGTGCCAGCAGTTCGTCAGGGTCAAAGGGTAATGGCTACACCTTC	CASSSSGSKGNGYTF
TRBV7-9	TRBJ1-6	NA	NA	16	TGTGCCAGCAGTCCCGGGACCCCATCCTATAATTCACCCCTCCACTTT	CASSPGTPSYNSPLHF
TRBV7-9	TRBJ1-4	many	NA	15	TGTGCCAGCAGCTTGGCGGGGGGAAGAGAGGAAAAACTGTTTTTT	CASSLAGGREEKLFF
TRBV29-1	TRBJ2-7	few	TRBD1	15	TGCAGCGTTGAGATAGGGACAGGGCATCCCTACGAGCAGTACTTC	CSVEIGTGHPYEQYF
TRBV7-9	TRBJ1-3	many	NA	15	TGTGCCAGCAGTCCAGGATCGGGATCTGGAAACACCATATATTTT	CASSPGSGSGNTIYF
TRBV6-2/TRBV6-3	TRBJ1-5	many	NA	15	TGTGCCAGCAGTTACCTTTCAGGGGCCAATCAGCCCCAGCATTTT	CASSYLSGANQPQHF
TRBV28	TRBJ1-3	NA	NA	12	TGTGCCAGCAGTCTCTCTGGAAACACCACATATTTT	CASSLSGNTTYF
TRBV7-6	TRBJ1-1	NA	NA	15	TGTGCCAGCAGCCCAGCCCCACGGCAGAACACTGAAGCTTTCTTT	CASSPAPRQNTEAFF
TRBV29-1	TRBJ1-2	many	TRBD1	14	TGCAGCGTTGAAATACAGGGGGCAAACTATGGCTACACCTTC	CSVEIQGANYGYTF
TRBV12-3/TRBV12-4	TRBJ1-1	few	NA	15	TGTGCCAGCACCGTGACATCCTCCCCTTGGACTGAAGCTTTCTTT	CASTVTSSPWTEAFF
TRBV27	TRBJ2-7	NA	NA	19	TGTGCCAGCAGCGGGCACCCGGAGGTGAGTCCCAGTCGCCTCTACGAGCAGTACTTC	CASSGHPEVSPSRLYEQYF
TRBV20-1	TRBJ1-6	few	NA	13	TGCAGCTCGCGACGCAGGCCTGAATCACCCCTCCACTTT	CSSRRRPESPLHF
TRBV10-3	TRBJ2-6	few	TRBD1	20	TGTGCCATCAGCGCTCAAGGACAGGGGGCGACAGGATCTGGGGCCAACGTCCTGACTTTC	CAISAQGQGATGSGANVLTF
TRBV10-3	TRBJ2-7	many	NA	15	TGTGCCATCAGTGATGGAGGGGGAAACTCCTACGAGCAGTACTTC	CAISDGGGNSYEQYF
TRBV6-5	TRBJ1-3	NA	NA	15	TGTGCCAGCACCAGAGGGGCACTCTCTGGAAACACCATATATTTT	CASTRGALSGNTIYF
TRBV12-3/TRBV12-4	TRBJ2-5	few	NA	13	TGTGCCAGCACCCCCATATTTAGAGAGACCCAGTACTTC	CASTPIFRETQYF
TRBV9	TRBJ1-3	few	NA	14	TGTGCCAGCAGCGGACAGTCAGCTGGAAACACCATATATTTT	CASSGQSAGNTIYF
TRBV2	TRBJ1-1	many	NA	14	TGTGCCAGATCTAAGGGGATAGGGGGGAAGGAAGCTTTCTTT	CARSKGIGGKEAFF
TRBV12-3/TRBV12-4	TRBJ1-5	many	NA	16	TGTGCCAGCAGTCAGGAGGCCCCCATAAACGGTCAGCCCCAGCATTTT	CASSQEAPINGQPQHF
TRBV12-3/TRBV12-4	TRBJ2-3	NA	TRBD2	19	TGTGCCAGCAGTTACGGACTAGCGGGGGCCCCCAGTAGCACAGATACGCAGTATTTT	CASSYGLAGAPSSTDTQYF
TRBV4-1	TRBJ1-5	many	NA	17	TGCGCCAGCAGCCAAGAGTCAGTTATGGGCCCCAATCAGCCCCAGCATTTT	CASSQESVMGPNQPQHF
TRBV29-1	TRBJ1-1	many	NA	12	TGCAGCGCCCCATTATATACAGGGGAAGCTTTCTTT	CSAPLYTGEAFF
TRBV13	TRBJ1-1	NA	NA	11	TGTGCCAGCAGCTCCAGTTTAATGGCTTTCTTT	CASSSSLMAFF
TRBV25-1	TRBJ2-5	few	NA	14	TGTGCCAGCAGTCCCCTACGAGCTCCTGAGACCCAGTACTTC	CASSPLRAPETQYF
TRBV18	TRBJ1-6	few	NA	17	TGTGCCAGCTCACCTCTCTATGGGGGTCCTGGAAATTCACCCCTCCACTTT	CASSPLYGGPGNSPLHF
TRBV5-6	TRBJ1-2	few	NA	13	TGTGCCAGCAGCTACGGGGGATACGATGGCTACACCTTC	CASSYGGYDGYTF
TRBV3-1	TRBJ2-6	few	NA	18	TGTGCCAGCAGCCCCCCACAGGGTATCCATATGGGGGCCAACGTCCTGACTTTC	CASSPPQGIHMGANVLTF
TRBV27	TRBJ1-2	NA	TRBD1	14	TGTGCCAGCAGTCCGGCACAGGGGGCGCCCGGCTACACCTTC	CASSPAQGAPGYTF
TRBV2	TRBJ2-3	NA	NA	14	TGTGCCAGCAGTGGGTCGGGTTGGTTAGATACGCAGTATTTT	CASSGSGWLDTQYF
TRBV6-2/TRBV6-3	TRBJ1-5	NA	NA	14	TGTGCCAGCACAAATGCTTATAGCAATCAGCCCCAGCATTTT	CASTNAYSNQPQHF
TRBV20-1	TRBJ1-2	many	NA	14	TGCAGTGCTAGTCTTGATACGATCAACTATGGCTACACCTTC	CSASLDTINYGYTF
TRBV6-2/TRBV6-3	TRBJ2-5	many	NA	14	TGTGCCAGCAGCCCGTTACGGACCGAAGAGACCCAGTACTTC	CASSPLRTEETQYF
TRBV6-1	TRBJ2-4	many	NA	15	TGTGCCAGCAGTGAATGGGTGGAGCCCAAAAACATTCAGTACTTC	CASSEWVEPKNIQYF
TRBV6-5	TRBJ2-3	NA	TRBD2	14	TGTGCCAGCAGTTACTCTCGGGGGGCAGATACGCAGTATTTT	CASSYSRGADTQYF
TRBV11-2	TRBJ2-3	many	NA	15	TGTGCCAGCAGCTTTAGTGGGGGGGCCGTAGATACGCAGTATTTT	CASSFSGGAVDTQYF
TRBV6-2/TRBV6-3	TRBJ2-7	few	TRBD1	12	TGTGCCGGAGGTCGGACAGGGGCCGAGCAGTACTTC	CAGGRTGAEQYF
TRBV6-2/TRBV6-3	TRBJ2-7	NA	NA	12	TGTGCCAGCAGTGCGGAGGGCGTGGAGCAGTACTTC	CASSAEGVEQYF
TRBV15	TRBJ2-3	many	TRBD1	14	TGTGCCACCAGCAAAGGGACAGAGCAACATACGCAGTATTTT	CATSKGTEQHTQYF
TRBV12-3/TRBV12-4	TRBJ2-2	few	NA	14	TGTGCCAGCAGTCGGACAGTTCGCGTCGGGGAGCTGTTTTTT	CASSRTVRVGELFF
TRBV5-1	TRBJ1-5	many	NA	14	TGCGCCAGCAGCTTGGGGGACACCAATCAGCCCCAGCATTTT	CASSLGDTNQPQHF
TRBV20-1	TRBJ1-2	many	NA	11	TGCAGCCCATTCCCCGACTATGGCTACACCTTC	CSPFPDYGYTF
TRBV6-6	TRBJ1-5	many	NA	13	TGTGCCAGCAGTTACGGGCTCAATCAGCCCCAGCATTTT	CASSYGLNQPQHF
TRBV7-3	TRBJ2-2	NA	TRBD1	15	TGTGCCAGCAGCTTGGGGACAGGGTTGACCGGGGAGCTGTTTTTT	CASSLGTGLTGELFF
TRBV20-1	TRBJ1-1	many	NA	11	TGCAGTGCTAGAGAAGGGGCGAGTGCTTTCTTT	CSAREGASAFF
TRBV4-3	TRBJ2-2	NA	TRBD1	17	TGCGCCAGCAGCCAAGATCAAGGGACAGGGGGCACCGGGGAGCTGTTTTTT	CASSQDQGTGGTGELFF
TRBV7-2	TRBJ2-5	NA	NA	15	TGTGCCAGCAGCCTCCTGTTCCCGGCTGCCGAGACCCAGTACTTC	CASSLLFPAAETQYF
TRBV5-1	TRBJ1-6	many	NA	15	TGCGCCAGCAGCCCGGGCCCCGGTATGAGTTCACCCCTCCACTTT	CASSPGPGMSSPLHF
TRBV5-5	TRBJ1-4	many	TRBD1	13	TGTGCCAGCAGCTGGGGACAGGGGGGAAAACTGTTTTTT	CASSWGQGGKLFF
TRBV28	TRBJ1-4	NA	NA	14	TGTGCCAGCAGTTTCGGTGAGCGTAATGAAAAACTGTTTTTT	CASSFGERNEKLFF